The subject of this entry is one T cell receptor beta chain. Its cognate antigen has yet to be identified. Base qualities are not at hand, and no much larger clone is one base apart. Trimmed from V: 2 bases; trimmed from J: 1 base; junction bases lacking a gene match: 5. There are 18 amino acids in the CDR3, from cysteine to phenylalanine inclusive. Kept here is only the CDR3 DNA, which spans 54 bases and is read in frame from base 1. Sequences ENHRY (CDR1) and SYGVKD (CDR2) are obtained from the germline V gene. The record originates from a study of blood T cell repertoires in COVID-19 (TCRdb year 2020). Context from the whole study: Samples from collaborators originated in the United States, Italy and Spain and spanned both the acute and convalescent phases of COVID-19. The prospective study material was composed of cDNA or gDNA derived from T cells, B-cell-depleted T cells, or PBMCs. Deeply sampled blood TCRbeta repertoires from subjects exposed to, actively infected with, or recovered from COVID-19 were included in the dataset. The repertoires were made available in a free public database intended to serve as a resource for research on the immune response to SARS-CoV-2. Samples were obtained from the ongoing ImmuneRACE study (first 160 participants) and from 1,200 or so subjects provided by 6 global collaborators. Sample metadata almost always included a de-identified subject ID, COVID-19 status, age in years and sex. Where available, HLA class I and class II types were taken from metadata supplied by the sample provider and were not determined by assay-based typing.

TCRbeta CDR3 regions were amplified from genomic DNA using the immunoSEQ Assay, a bias-controlled multiplex PCR. Concerning the study's data processing: The number of nucleated cells in each sample was estimated from the amplification of reference gene primers within the assay. To quantify the absolute abundance of each unique TCRbeta CDR3 rearrangement, sequence reads were collapsed and filtered. For each sample, productive Simpson clonality was calculated as the square root of Simpson's diversity index over productive rearrangements. TCRdb's version of the immuneACCESS table is confined to in-frame rearrangements and falls short of the full clone set. An unresolved V gene accounts for under half of the shortfall where checked; the remainder is of unknown origin. Clone size and V and J calls were adopted from that table, with D and trimming inferred from the DNA. The table for this sample lists about 360,000 clones; 80% to 90% of them were counted only once. The ten largest make up under 1.5% of the sample.

General findings and caveats noted by the study authors: How much clinical and demographic metadata was included differed by source and by participant, and the metadata was provided uncurated.

Enrolling through a virtual design, the prospective study's participants ranged in age from roughly 18 to 89 years and lived across 20 to 25 United States geographic areas. To assign participants to cohorts, the prospective study relied on clinical history that participants themselves reported in a screening survey and a study questionnaire. For ImmuneRACE Cohort 3, a participant was defined as recovered based on two consecutive negative NP/OP PCR tests, clearance by a healthcare professional, or resolution of symptoms. Each participant in the prospective study had whole blood, serum and a nasopharyngeal or oropharyngeal swab collected by mobile phlebotomists. Over a roughly 2-month period, participants in the prospective study had the option of providing additional blood draws and questionnaires. Prospective study blood samples were shipped either frozen or at room temperature before DNA extraction.

The source material was PBMCs or T cells enriched from blood (not recorded which). The sequence came from a man aged 30 to 45 who had recovered from COVID-19. This chain joins TRBV10-3 to TRBJ2-2; TRBD2 agrees with 12 junctional bases. The DNA sequence is as follows: TGTGCCATCAGTGAGGACCAGACTAGCGGGGGGAACACCGGGGAGCTGTTTTTT. It translates to CAISEDQTSGGNTGELFF.